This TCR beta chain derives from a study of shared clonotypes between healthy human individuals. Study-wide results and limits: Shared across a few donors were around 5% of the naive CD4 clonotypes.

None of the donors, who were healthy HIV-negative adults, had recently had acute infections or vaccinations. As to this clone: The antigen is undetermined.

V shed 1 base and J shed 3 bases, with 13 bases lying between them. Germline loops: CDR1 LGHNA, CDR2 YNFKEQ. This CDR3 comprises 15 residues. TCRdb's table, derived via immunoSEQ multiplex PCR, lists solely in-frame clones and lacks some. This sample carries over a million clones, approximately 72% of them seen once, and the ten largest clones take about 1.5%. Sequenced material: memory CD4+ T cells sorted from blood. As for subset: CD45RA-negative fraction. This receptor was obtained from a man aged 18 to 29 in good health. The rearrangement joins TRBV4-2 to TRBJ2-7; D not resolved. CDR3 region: CASSQGNGIGYEQYF. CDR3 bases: TGTGCCAGCAGCCAAGGAAATGGGATCGGCTACGAGCAGTACTTC.